These 15 T cell receptor beta chains share one sample of origin, sequenced in a study of blood T cells in healthy people across ages. With a J-beta primer mix and a sample-barcoded 5' primer, a second PCR ran roughly 7 to 11 cycles. Each CDR3 protein gets one entry after TCRdb re-called the 5' RACE reads with MiXCR. The table has about a million distinct CDR3 sequences, less than 45% seen once. Sequencing was done on a sample of blood. These receptors were obtained from a man aged 18 to 29 in good health.

This clonotype was seen a handful of times. The rearrangement uses TRBV7-2 and TRBJ1-2; maybe TRBD1 (5 bases). This CDR3 has 13 amino acids. Germline CDR1 is SGHTA and CDR2 is FQGNSA. Trimming took 6 bases from V and 5 from J, leaving 13 bases between them. In nucleotides, the CDR3 is TGTGCCAGCAGACTAACAGGATCTTATGGCTACACCTTC. Translating gives CASRLTGSYGYTF. The variable domain in full, completed from reference TRBV7-2 and TRBJ1-2, reads GAGVSQSPSNKVTEKGKDVELRCDPISGHTALYWYRQSLGQGLEFLIYFQGNSAPDKSGLPSDRFSAERTGGSVSTLTIQRTQQEDSAVYLCASRLTGSYGYTFGSGTRLTVV.

This chain connects TRBV27 to TRBJ2-5; 7 bases line up with TRBD1. The end of the DNA fits TRBJ2-7 better, so the J call may be wrong. Per the germline V gene, CDR1 is MNHEY and CDR2 is SMNVEV (reference sequence). There are 16 residues in the CDR3. The CDR3 region is CASSSNRGTSPYEQYF. The CDR3 DNA is TGTGCCAGCAGTTCGAACAGGGGAACCTCTCCCTACGAGCAGTACTTC.

This clonotype has just a few counts. The chain recombines TRBV12-3 or TRBV12-4 with TRBJ2-5; TRBD1 might be the D (5 bases). This CDR3 contains 16 residues. V gave up 2 bases and J gave up 5 bases, with 18 bases separating them. CDR3 nucleotides: TGTGCCAGCAGTTTAAGTGTCGCAGGGTTAGGGGAGACCCAGTACTTC. This gives the protein CASSLSVAGLGETQYF.

The chain couples TRBV11-1 to TRBJ2-7; 11 nucleotides line up with TRBD1. This CDR3 comprises 15 residues. Trimming removed 4 bases from V and 3 bases from J; junction bases left unmatched: 5. Looked up from germline, CDR1 is SGHAT and CDR2 is FQDESV (reference sequence). In nucleotides, the CDR3 is TGTGCCAGCAGCTCAACCGGGACAGGGGGCTACGAGCAGTACTTC. It specifies CASSSTGTGGYEQYF.

For this clonotype: A read error is possible here, since a much larger clone lies one base away. J is TRBJ2-5 and V is TRBV6-6; D is unresolved. V dropped 3 bases and J dropped 4 bases, with 9 bases sitting between them. CDR1 is MNHNY and CDR2 is SVGAGI in the germline V gene (reference sequence). The CDR3 extends over 13 amino acids. For the CDR3, the DNA is TGTGCCAGCAGTTATCAGATAGGAGAGACCCAGTACTTC. Translation gives CASSYQIGETQYF.

This rearrangement joins TRBV4-3 to TRBJ1-6, with D possibly matching TRBD1 (5 bases). The CDR3 consists of 15 residues. The V end was cut by 0 bases, the J end by 8 bases, with 11 bases between. Looked up from germline, CDR1 is LGHNA and CDR2 is YSLEER. The CDR3: CASSQDEGLHSPLHF. The CDR3 DNA is TGCGCCAGCAGCCAAGATGAGGGGTTACATTCACCCCTCCACTTT.

This clonotype was seen repeatedly, ten times or more. The rearrangement links TRBV15 to TRBJ1-2; D not certain. The CDR3 runs to 15 residues. V lost 0 bases to trimming and J lost 7 bases, with 15 bases between them. CDR1 LNHNV and CDR2 YYDKDF come from the germline V gene (reference sequence). The CDR3 loop reads CATSRDLTGSAGYTF. Here the CDR3 DNA reads TGTGCCACCAGCAGAGATCTAACGGGATCGGCTGGCTACACCTTC.

This clonotype was seen more than once but under ten times. The chain combines TRBV20-1 with TRBJ2-1; the match to TRBD2 covers 7 bases. V gave up 1 base and J gave up 10 bases; unmatched junction bases: 7. Germline CDR1 and CDR2: DFQATT and SNEGSKA (reference sequence). This CDR3 contains 13 residues. The CDR3 DNA reads as TGCAGTGCTAGAGGCATCGCGGGGGAAGAGCAGTTCTTC. Encoded protein: CSARGIAGEEQFF.

This clonotype was counted between two and nine times. The chain links TRBV20-1 to TRBJ2-7, with 8 bases fitting TRBD1. The CDR3 has 14 residues. Unmatched junction bases numbered 4, after V lost 0 bases and J lost 3 bases. The germline gives CDR1 DFQATT, CDR2 SNEGSKA (reference sequence). The DNA for the CDR3 is TGCAGTGCTAGAGATGGGACAGGTGTCTACGAGCAGTACTTC. Protein product: CSARDGTGVYEQYF.

The J gene is TRBJ2-7, the V gene TRBV6-5; TRBD2 aligns across 8 bases. J gave up 1 base and V 6 bases, and 8 bases lay outside the gene matches. The CDR3 runs to 15 residues. Germline V lookup: CDR1 MNHEY, CDR2 SVGAGI. The CDR3 nucleotides are TGTGCCAGCAGGCTTAGCGGGGCTTCTTCCTACGAGCAGTACTTC. Its protein product is CASRLSGASSYEQYF.

The chain has TRBV10-2 and TRBJ2-4; 7 bases are a match to TRBD1. The assigned J gene may be wrong: the sequence end matches TRBJ2-7 better. Germline V gene lookup returns CDR1 WSHSY and CDR2 SAAADI. The CDR3 has 14 residues. CDR3 bases: TGCGCCAGCAGTGAGTCAGGGGGCGGTAACGAGCAGTACTTC. It is translated as CASSESGGGNEQYF.

There are a few counts of this clonotype. The chain links TRBV9 to TRBJ1-1, with TRBD1 matching over 7 bases. The CDR3 runs to 16 residues. Germline V gene sequence: CDR1 SGDLS, CDR2 YYNGEE. With V trimmed by 3 bases and J by 6 bases, 14 bases remained unmatched. The CDR3 sequence is CASSADPGQRRPEAFF. Written as DNA, the CDR3 is TGTGCCAGCAGCGCCGATCCGGGACAGCGTCGACCTGAAGCTTTCTTT.

The chain employs TRBV4-1 and TRBJ1-2; D is undetermined. The CDR3 covers 15 residues. CDR1 is MGHRA and CDR2 is YSYEKL in the germline V gene. The V end was cut by 3 bases, the J end by 2 bases, with 13 bases between. The CDR3 loop is CASSQEPGVNYGYTF. CDR3 DNA: TGCGCCAGCAGCCAGGAGCCCGGGGTAAACTATGGCTACACCTTC.

Comment on this clonotype: This could be a read error, since a much larger clone is one nucleotide away. The CDR3 DNA reads TGCAGCGTTGTAAAGGGCAGTCCTCCCAATGAGCAGTACTTC. Its translation: CSVVKGSPPNEQYF. This rearrangement joins TRBV29-1 to TRBJ2-5; D gene unclear. This CDR3 spans 14 amino acids. Germline assignment: CDR1 SQVTM and CDR2 ANQGSEA. Trimming stripped 4 bases from V and 11 bases from J, with 23 bases between.

This chain joins TRBV7-2 and TRBJ1-6, with a possible D match to TRBD1 (6 bases). This CDR3 is built from 15 residues. V shed 5 bases and J shed 4 bases, with 12 bases lying between them. Germline V gene data show CDR1 as SGHTA and CDR2 as FQGNSA. CDR3 amino acids: CASSPRTAYNSPLHF. The CDR3 bases are TGTGCCAGCAGCCCTAGGACAGCTTATAATTCACCCCTCCACTTT.